This paragraph reports one TCR beta chain. TCRdb derives one entry per CDR3 protein from the 5' RACE reads, leaving out DNA. Seen in this sample are about 440,000 distinct CDR3 sequences; the ten most common clones hold 7.3%. CDR3 length: 13 residues. The entry originates in a study of T cells expressing NK-cell markers. The receptor was isolated from a woman aged 18-70 years in good health. Material: blood T cells: a sorted CD56 or NKG2C T cell subset, CD4+ or CD8+ T cells, or bulk PBMC T cells (not recorded which). This rearrangement joins TRBV12-3 or TRBV12-4 to TRBJ2-7; lacking DNA, the TRBD2 call made by TCRdb goes unchecked. The CDR3 reads CASSGTSGYEQYF.